The 4 T cell receptor beta chains listed next were all sequenced from one sample in a study of tissue T cells after allogeneic stem cell transplantation. Time point denoted: mouse harvest day 7 after allogeneic transplant. Mouse grafts combined 10^7 T-cell-depleted bone marrow cells with 10^6 splenic CD5+ T cells. TCRdb keeps only in-frame clones here, not all; method: immunoSEQ multiplex PCR. The sample lists roughly 5,400 clones, roughly 52% occurring once. Material: gut tissue. The receptors were sampled from a female BALB/c mouse given C57BL/6 T cells with graft-versus-host disease after an allogeneic hematopoietic cell transplant.

In the case of this clone: Gene names are the mouse ones. The observed sequence ends 1 residue before the CDR3 terminus, with the missing tail filled in from the germline J gene. The genes are TRBV3 and TRBJ1-2; 7 positions agree with TRBD1. The CDR3 extends over 13 amino acids. Germline CDR1 and CDR2: SNHLY and FYNGKV (reference sequence). Trimming cost V 5 bases and J 2 bases; bases outside gene matches: 2. CDR3 in amino acids: CASSLRGNSDYTF. The DNA read from the CDR3 is TGTGCCAGCAGCCTCAGGGGGAACTCCGACTACACC.

Details on this clone: The genes are named according to mouse. The CDR3 is cut off 1 residue early in the read; its end comes from the germline J gene. This chain links TRBV1 with TRBJ1-5, with D unclear. The CDR3 has 13 residues. The germline gives CDR1 NSQYPW, CDR2 LRSPGD (reference sequence). Between the trimmed V and J ends, which lost 4 bases and 5 bases, there was a span of 9 bases. This chain's CDR3 is CTCSEQIDQAPLF. The part of the CDR3 DNA that was read is TGCACCTGCAGTGAACAGATCGACCAGGCTCCGCTT.

For this clone: Germline and genes: mouse. The missing CDR3 end, 1 residue past where the read stops, is filled in from the germline J gene. This chain links TRBV3 with TRBJ2-5; 9 nucleotides align to TRBD1. Trimming took 2 bases from V and 5 from J; bases not matched to a gene: 2. Per the germline V gene, CDR1 is SNHLY and CDR2 is FYNGKV (reference sequence). The CDR3 loop spans 14 amino acids. CDR3 bases read: TGTGCCAGCAGCTTAAACAGGGGGCGAGACACCCAGTAC. Protein sequence: CASSLNRGRDTQY. The entire CDR3 is CASSLNRGRDTQYF. Supplemented by reference TRBV3 and TRBJ2-5, the full variable domain reads GPKVLQIPSHQIIDMGQMVTLNCDPVSNHLYFYWYKQILGQQMEFLVNFYNGKVMEKSKLFKDQFSVERPDGSYFTLKIQPTALEDSAVYFCASSLNRGRDTQYFGPGTRLLVL.

Points on this clone: Genes and germline are mouse. The read is 1 residue too short to cover the CDR3 end, so that end is filled in from the germline J gene. The V and J genes are TRBV26 and TRBJ1-1, with D uncertain. The CDR3 spans 14 residues. Germline V gives CDR1 KGHPV, CDR2 FQNQEV (reference sequence). V shed 2 bases and J shed 0 bases, with 7 bases lying between them. The sequenced CDR3 bases are TGTGCCAGCAGTCTGGAGGTTGCAAACACAGAAGTCTTC. Its protein is CASSLEVANTEVF. The complete CDR3 protein is CASSLEVANTEVFF.